One sample yielded the 21 T cell receptor beta chains listed below, sequenced in a study of blood T cells in healthy people across ages. Then a second PCR, running roughly 7 to 11 cycles, was carried out with a sample-barcoded 5' primer and a J-beta primer mix. From the 5' RACE reads, TCRdb called clonotypes with MiXCR, one entry per CDR3 protein. This repertoire shows about 1.1 million distinct CDR3 sequences, roughly two fifths found once; its top ten account for about an eighth. The sequenced sample consisted of blood. Receptors originate from a man in his late teens or twenties in good health.

CDR3: CASSRVAQGDEKLFF. The DNA for the CDR3 is TGCGCCAGCAGCCGAGTCGCCCAGGGGGATGAAAAACTGTTTTTT. This sequence joins TRBV4-3 and TRBJ1-4; TRBD1 matches at 7 bases. The V segment lost 4 bases and the J segment 6 bases; nucleotides outside the gene matches: 8. The CDR3 spans 15 residues. Looked up from germline, CDR1 is LGHNA and CDR2 is YSLEER.

This clonotype showed up just a few times. Here the CDR3 reads CASSERGPLGYGYTF. The CDR3 nucleotides are TGTGCCAGCAGTGAAAGGGGTCCTCTCGGCTATGGCTACACCTTC. The chain uses TRBV25-1 and TRBJ1-2; perhaps TRBD1 as D (5 bases). Trimming cost V 2 bases and J 4 bases, with 14 bases left between them. Per germline, CDR1 MGHDK and CDR2 SYGVNS. The CDR3 runs 15 residues.

The genes are TRBV5-6 and TRBJ2-1; D remains unclear. Near its end, the DNA agrees better with TRBJ2-7, so the J call may be wrong. The CDR3 loop spans 16 amino acids. CDR1 is SGHDT, CDR2 YYEEEE, per germline. CDR3 sequence reads: CASSFLPQTVHNEQYF. DNA of the CDR3: TGTGCCAGCAGCTTCCTTCCCCAGACCGTCCACAATGAGCAGTACTTC.

The CDR3 sequence is CASIDRNTDTQYF. The DNA of the CDR3 is TGTGCCAGCATTGACCGAAACACAGATACGCAGTATTTT. The chain recombines TRBV2 with TRBJ2-3; unclear D gene. V was cut by 7 bases and J by 2 bases, with 10 bases left in between. Germline CDR1 and CDR2: SNHLY and FYNNEI. This CDR3 region has 13 residues. Combining the CDR3 with reference TRBV2 and TRBJ2-3 gives the whole variable domain EPEVTQTPSHQVTQMGQEVILRCVPISNHLYFYWYRQILGQKVEFLVSFYNNEISEKSEIFDDQFSVERPDGSNFTLKIRSTKLEDSAMYFCASIDRNTDTQYFGPGTRLTVL.

For this clonotype: Sequence at one end of the junction differs from germline and may be a read error. The V gene is TRBV3-1, the J gene TRBJ2-4; D might be TRBD1 (6 bases). The assigned J gene may be wrong: the sequence end matches TRBJ2-7 better. Germline CDR1 LGHDT, CDR2 YNNKEL (reference sequence). CDR3 length: 13 residues. CDR3 sequence: CACSPRTVGEQYF. CDR3 DNA sequence: TGTGCCTGCAGCCCTAGGACAGTAGGCGAGCAGTACTTC.

The rearrangement uses TRBV2 and TRBJ1-6; unclear D gene. V lost 7 bases, J lost 0 bases, and 10 bases lay in between. The length of the CDR3 is 15 residues. Germline loops: CDR1 SNHLY, CDR2 FYNNEI. The CDR3 DNA is TGTGCCAGCAACCCCTTGGGCTCCTATAATTCACCCCTCCACTTT. Protein product: CASNPLGSYNSPLHF.

V is TRBV7-9 and J is TRBJ2-3; 16 nucleotides match TRBD2. Trimming took 5 bases from V and 3 from J; bases not matched to a gene: 5. CDR3 size: 17 residues. CDR1 SEHNR and CDR2 FQNEAQ come from the germline V gene (reference sequence). The CDR3 sequence: CASSPGLAGGPTDTQYF. The CDR3, as DNA: TGTGCCAGCAGCCCGGGACTAGCGGGGGGGCCGACAGATACGCAGTATTTT.

The rearrangement joins TRBV18 to TRBJ2-5; no clear D gene. This CDR3 has 13 residues. The V gene lost 0 bases and the J gene lost 11 bases, with 13 bases spanning the gap. Germline lookup yields CDR1 KGHSH and CDR2 LQKENI. The chain's CDR3 is CASSPPIDNEQYF. CDR3 DNA sequence: TGTGCCAGCTCACCACCCATCGACAATGAGCAGTACTTC.

A remark on this clonotype: Since a much larger clone is just one base distant, this may be a read error. This sequence joins TRBV5-1 and TRBJ1-2; no clear D gene. Looked up from germline, CDR1 is SGHRS and CDR2 is YFSETQ. The V end was cut by 4 bases, the J end by 3 bases, with 13 bases between. This CDR3 is built from 14 residues. The CDR3 nucleotides read TGCGCCAGCAGCGTGGCTATACGAGACTATGGCTACACCTTC. Translated: CASSVAIRDYGYTF.

This clonotype was seen a handful of times. The genes are TRBV3-1 and TRBJ1-2, with a weak D call TRBD1 (5 bases). The V end lost 0 bases, the J end lost 4 bases, and 15 bases lay between the germline ends. This CDR3 spans 16 amino acids. Germline V gene lookup returns CDR1 LGHDT and CDR2 YNNKEL (reference sequence). CDR3 nucleotides: TGTGCCAGCAGCCAAGAATCGGAGGGGCTGGTCTATGGCTACACCTTC. This sequence encodes CASSQESEGLVYGYTF.

This clonotype showed up many times. The chain links TRBV5-1 to TRBJ2-4, with D possibly TRBD1 on 6 matching bases. Looked up from germline, CDR1 is SGHRS and CDR2 is YFSETQ. Trimming stripped 5 bases from V and 1 base from J, with 13 bases between. The CDR3 extends over 15 amino acids. CDR3 region: CASRPGTTAKNIQYF. CDR3 sequence (DNA): TGCGCCAGCAGACCCGGGACAACCGCCAAAAACATTCAGTACTTC.

This clonotype has more than one count but fewer than ten. V usage is TRBV12-5 and J usage is TRBJ2-3; 7 nucleotides match TRBD2. This CDR3 has 16 residues. CDR1 and CDR2 (germline): LGHNT, FRNRAP. Trimming removed 4 bases from V and 2 bases from J; junction bases left unmatched: 9. The DNA for the CDR3 is TGTGCTAGTGGTTCGGGCACCGGGACTAACACAGATACGCAGTATTTT. It specifies CASGSGTGTNTDTQYF.

In DNA form, the CDR3 reads TGTGCCAGCAGTGCAGGGACAGGGGAGACCCAGTACTTC. It yields the protein CASSAGTGETQYF. J is TRBJ2-5 and V is TRBV12-3 or TRBV12-4; 9 bases agree with TRBD1. J lost 5 bases, V lost 5 bases, and 3 bases had no gene match. The CDR3 sequence is 13 residues long.

This sequence joins TRBV7-2 and TRBJ2-3; no clear D gene. The CDR3 runs 15 residues. From germline, CDR1 is SGHTA and CDR2 FQGNSA. V was shortened by 0 bases and J by 5 bases, with 12 bases between the two germline ends. Written as DNA, the CDR3 is TGTGCCAGCAGCTTAGCCCTGGGGATCGTAGATACGCAGTATTTT. It is translated as CASSLALGIVDTQYF.

The genes are TRBV9 and TRBJ1-3; unclear D gene. V gave up 3 bases and J gave up 0 bases, with 7 bases separating them. This CDR3 region has 14 residues. In germline, CDR1 is SGDLS, CDR2 YYNGEE. The CDR3 DNA sequence: TGTGCCAGCAGCGAGCCCCCCTCTGGAAACACCATATATTTT. Residues: CASSEPPSGNTIYF.

V is TRBV11-2 and J is TRBJ2-3; 7 bases match TRBD2. The V segment lost 4 bases and the J segment 5 bases; nucleotides outside the gene matches: 12. Germline CDR1 and CDR2: SGHAT and FQNNGV. The CDR3 totals 16 residues. CDR3 sequence (DNA): TGTGCCAGCAGCTCCGGACGGGGCGGGGGTGGAGATACGCAGTATTTT. Its protein is CASSSGRGGGGDTQYF.

This clonotype showed up just a few times. This chain links TRBV3-1 with TRBJ1-1; D is unclear. The CDR3 totals 16 residues. Germline assignment: CDR1 LGHDT and CDR2 YNNKEL (reference sequence). Trimming took off 4 bases at V and 2 bases at J, with 17 bases between the two ends. CDR3 DNA sequence: TGTGCCAGCAGCCCGAAAGGTGTGGGATCTAACACTGAAGCTTTCTTT. Translating gives CASSPKGVGSNTEAFF.

This clonotype was observed a handful of times. V gene TRBV3-1 combines with J gene TRBJ1-1; D is perhaps TRBD1 (5 bases). The CDR3 covers 15 residues. Per the germline V gene, CDR1 is LGHDT and CDR2 is YNNKEL (reference sequence). V was clipped by 0 bases and J by 10 bases, with 18 bases between them. As DNA, the CDR3 is TGTGCCAGCAGCCAAGATCCCGGGACTGGAAGGAGAGCTTTCTTT. It is translated as CASSQDPGTGRRAFF. The complete variable domain, with remaining parts taken from reference TRBV3-1 and TRBJ1-1, reads DTAVSQTPKYLVTQMGNDKSIKCEQNLGHDTMYWYKQDSKKFLKIMFSYNNKELIINETVPNRFSPKSPDKAHLNLHINSLELGDSAVYFCASSQDPGTGRRAFFGQGTRLTVV.

V gene TRBV29-1 combines with J gene TRBJ2-1, with D perhaps given as TRBD1 or TRBD2 (5 bases each). Germline V CDR1 and CDR2: SQVTM, ANQGSEA. V lost 3 bases to trimming and J lost 15 bases, with 18 bases between them. This CDR3 region has 12 residues. The CDR3 spells CSVDGAGSPGFF. Written as DNA, the CDR3 is TGCAGCGTTGATGGGGCGGGCTCACCAGGGTTCTTC.

The chain links TRBV6-1 to TRBJ1-1; TRBD1 is a possible D gene (5 bases). This CDR3 region has 14 residues. Germline V lookup: CDR1 MNHNS, CDR2 SASEGT. V gave up 2 bases and J gave up 4 bases, with 11 bases separating them. CDR3 protein: CASSEKGRGTEAFF. The CDR3 region has the DNA TGTGCCAGCAGTGAAAAGGGGAGGGGCACTGAAGCTTTCTTT.

The J gene is TRBJ2-5, the V gene TRBV20-1; D not resolved. CDR3 length: 12 amino acids. Per germline, CDR1 DFQATT and CDR2 SNEGSKA (reference sequence). V was shortened by 4 bases and J by 0 bases, with 6 bases between the two germline ends. In DNA form, the CDR3 reads TGCAGTGCTATTAGGGACCAAGAGACCCAGTACTTC. Amino acid sequence: CSAIRDQETQYF.